The source of this T cell receptor beta chain is a study of T cells of healthy individuals. One entry per CDR3 protein results from TCRdb running MiXCR on the 5' RACE reads. The sample yields about 53,000 distinct CDR3 sequences, under 15% seen once. This clonotype was counted ten times or more. The CDR3 contains 15 residues. This TCR was sampled from a human donor in good health. The rearrangement joins TRBV21-1 to TRBJ1-4; the D segment call TRBD1 is taken from the table without a DNA check. TRBV21-1 is annotated as a pseudogene. CDR3 loop: CASSKPPGQGGKLFF. CDR3 nucleotides: TGTGCCAGCAGCAAACCTCCGGGACAGGGAGGAAAACTGTTTTTT.